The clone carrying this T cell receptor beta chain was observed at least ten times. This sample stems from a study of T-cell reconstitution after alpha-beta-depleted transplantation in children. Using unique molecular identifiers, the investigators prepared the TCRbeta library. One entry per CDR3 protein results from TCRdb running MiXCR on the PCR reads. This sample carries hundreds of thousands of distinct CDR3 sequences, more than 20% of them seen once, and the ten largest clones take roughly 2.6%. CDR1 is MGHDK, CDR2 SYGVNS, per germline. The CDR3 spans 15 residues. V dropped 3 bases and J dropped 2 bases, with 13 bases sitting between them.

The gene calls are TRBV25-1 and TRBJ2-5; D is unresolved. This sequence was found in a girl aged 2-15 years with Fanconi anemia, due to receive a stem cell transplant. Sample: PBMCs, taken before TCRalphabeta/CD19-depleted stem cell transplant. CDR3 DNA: TGTGCCAGCAGTGACCCGACCACCCGACAAGAGACCCAGTACTTC. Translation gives CASSDPTTRQETQYF.